What follows are 3 T cell receptor beta chains derived from one specimen sequenced in a study of blood T cells in healthy people across ages. Then a second PCR, running roughly 6 to 12 cycles, was carried out with a sample-barcoded 5' primer and a J-beta primer mix. One entry per CDR3 protein, called by TCRdb with MiXCR from the 5' RACE reads. The table lists roughly 1,800,000 distinct CDR3 sequences, around 48% of them singletons, with more than 2% in the top ten. The sequenced material came from blood. Source of these receptors: a middle-aged woman in good health.

The chain employs TRBV6-5 and TRBJ2-1, with TRBD2 identical over 9 bases. From germline, CDR1 is MNHEY and CDR2 SVGAGI. The V gene end was trimmed by 4 bases and the J gene end by 8 bases; junction bases not matched to a gene: 9. CDR3 length: 15 amino acids. The chain's CDR3 is CASSSPAGGSHEQFF. CDR3 DNA sequence: TGTGCCAGCAGTTCCCCAGCGGGGGGTTCACATGAGCAGTTCTTC.

The rearrangement links TRBV7-2 to TRBJ1-6; D remains ambiguous. The CDR3 runs 13 residues. V gave up 5 bases and J gave up 15 bases, with 17 bases separating them. The germline V gene has CDR1 SGHTA and CDR2 FQGNSA. The CDR3 DNA sequence: TGTGCCAGCAGCATTGACCGGGATTGGCTCCTCCACTTT. The encoded protein is CASSIDRDWLLHF.

This clonotype was detected a few times. This sequence joins TRBV6-2 or TRBV6-3 and TRBJ2-7; a possible D gene is TRBD2 (7 bases). CDR1 MNHEY and CDR2 SVGEGT come from the germline V gene. This CDR3 contains 16 residues. Trimming stripped 7 bases from V and 3 bases from J, with 22 bases between. The DNA of the CDR3 is TGTGCCAGCACCATGGGGGCGGGACTATTAGACTACGAGCAGTACTTC. Amino acid sequence: CASTMGAGLLDYEQYF.